The clone carrying this TCR beta chain occurred once. V lost 8 bases to trimming and J lost 4 bases, with 15 bases between them. Germline CDR1 MNHEY, CDR2 SMNVEV (reference sequence). The CDR3 has 14 residues. The data were obtained in a study of OX40 agonist ivuxolimab in advanced cancers. Profiling relied on immunoSEQ multiplex PCR, and the TCRdb table lists in-frame clones only, not all of them. The sample contains fewer than 80,000 clones, 89% of which appear only once. This sequence joins TRBV27 and TRBJ2-1, with D possibly TRBD2 on 6 matching bases. This receptor was taken from an adult with an advanced solid tumor such as melanoma, head and neck, liver or kidney cancer. The source material was CD4+ or CD8+ T cells sorted from blood, sampled in a trial of the OX40 agonist ivuxolimab. In nucleotides, the CDR3 is TGTGCCAGCTCTATTAATGCGGGGTACAATGAGCAGTTCTTC. Amino acid sequence: CASSINAGYNEQFF.